This T cell receptor (beta chain) is drawn from a study of blood T cell repertoires in COVID-19. Everyone who took part was about 18 to 90 years old, and they came from about 25 US areas. The CDR3 is 15 amino acids. Germline CDR1 and CDR2: MNHEY and SMNVEV (reference sequence). V shed 5 bases and J 2 bases; nucleotides not matched to a gene: 6. Study processing details: Reference gene primer amplification gave nucleated cell count estimates. Only in-frame clones appear in the TCRdb table, and some are missing; sequencing was by immunoSEQ multiplex PCR. Clonal size and the V and J genes are those of that table, whereas D and trimming came from the DNA. The sample records about 280,000 clones, under 95% being singletons.

Sequenced input: PBMCs or T cells enriched from blood (not recorded which). The chain combines TRBV27 with TRBJ1-5, with 7 bases fitting TRBD1. The source of this sequence is a man aged 40-55 years who had been exposed to COVID-19. This CDR3 reads CASSRGQGGNQPQHF. The CDR3 DNA sequence: TGTGCCAGCAGTAGGGGGCAGGGCGGCAATCAGCCCCAGCATTTT.